Following are 2 T cell receptor beta chains from one sample sequenced in a study of blood T cell repertoires in COVID-19. Profiled with immunoSEQ multiplex PCR; TCRdb holds only in-frame clones, not every one. The repertoire holds around 170,000 clones, with 80% to 90% as singletons. The sample was peripheral blood. These receptors all stem from a man aged 45-65 years with active or convalescent COVID-19.

This chain links TRBV2 with TRBJ1-2; D is ambiguous. In germline, CDR1 is SNHLY, CDR2 FYNNEI. V was pared by 3 bases and J by 4 bases, with 9 bases between. The length of the CDR3 is 13 residues. CDR3 amino acids: CASSENSFYGYTF. In DNA form, the CDR3 reads TGTGCCAGCAGTGAGAATAGTTTCTATGGCTACACCTTC.

This chain uses TRBV9 with TRBJ2-1; TRBD2 agrees at 9 bases. There are 15 residues in the CDR3. V was clipped by 4 bases and J by 7 bases; unmatched bases: 9. Germline CDR1 and CDR2: SGDLS and YYNGEE. CDR3 residues: CASSIRASGVNEQFF. The CDR3 DNA reads TGTGCCAGCAGCATTAGGGCTAGCGGGGTTAATGAGCAGTTCTTC.